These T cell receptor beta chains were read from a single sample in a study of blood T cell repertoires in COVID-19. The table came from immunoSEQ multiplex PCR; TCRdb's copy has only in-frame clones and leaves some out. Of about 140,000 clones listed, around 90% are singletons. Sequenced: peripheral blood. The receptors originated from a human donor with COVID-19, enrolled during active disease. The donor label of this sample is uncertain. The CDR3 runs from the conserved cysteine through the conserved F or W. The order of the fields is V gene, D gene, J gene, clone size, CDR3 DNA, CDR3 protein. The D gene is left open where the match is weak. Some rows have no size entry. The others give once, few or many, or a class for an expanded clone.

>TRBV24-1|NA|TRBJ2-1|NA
TGTGCCACCAGTGTTGAAGGGGGCAATGAGCAGTTCTTC
CATSVEGGNEQFF
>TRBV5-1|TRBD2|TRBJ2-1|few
TGCGCCAGCAGCTTAGTACTAGCGGGGAGGAATGAGCAGTTCTTC
CASSLVLAGRNEQFF
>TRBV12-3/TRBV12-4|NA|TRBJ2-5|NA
TGTGCCAGCAGCCTAGGGGAAGAGGAGACCCAGTACTTC
CASSLGEEETQYF
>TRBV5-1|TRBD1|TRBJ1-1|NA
TGCGCCAGCAGCCCGAGACAGGGAAGCGCTGAAGCTTTCTTT
CASSPRQGSAEAFF
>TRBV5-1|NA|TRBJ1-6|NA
TGCGCCAGCAGCTTTTCAGGACAAGGGGACTCCTCCTATAATTCACCCCTCCACTTT
CASSFSGQGDSSYNSPLHF
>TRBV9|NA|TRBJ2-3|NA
TGTGCCAGCAGCCCTCAAAGGGCCGGGATGGATACGCAGTATTTT
CASSPQRAGMDTQYF
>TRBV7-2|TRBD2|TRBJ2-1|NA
TGTGCCAGCAGCTTAGAACTAGGGAGGGATGAGCAGTTCTTC
CASSLELGRDEQFF
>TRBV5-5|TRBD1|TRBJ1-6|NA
TGTGCCAGCAGCGGGGGACAGTCAGTCGCTTGGGGGAATTCACCCCTCCACTTT
CASSGGQSVAWGNSPLHF
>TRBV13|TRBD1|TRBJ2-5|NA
TGTGCCAGCAGCTTCAAGACAGGGGGCGCAGAGACCCAGTACTTC
CASSFKTGGAETQYF
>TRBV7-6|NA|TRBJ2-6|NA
TGTGCCAGCAGCTTCGGCGGTGGGGCCAACGTCCTGACTTTC
CASSFGGGANVLTF
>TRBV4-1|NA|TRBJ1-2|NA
TGCGCCAGCAGCCAAGCCCAAGAATCGCGGGGCTACACCTTC
CASSQAQESRGYTF
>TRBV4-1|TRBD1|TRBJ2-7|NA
TGCGCCAGCAGCTTAACCGGGACAGGGTCGTACGAGCAGTACTTC
CASSLTGTGSYEQYF
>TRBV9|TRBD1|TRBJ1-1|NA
TGTGCCAGCAGCCCCCAGGGGGGGAACACTGAAGCTTTCTTT
CASSPQGGNTEAFF
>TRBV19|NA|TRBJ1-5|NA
TGTGCCAGTAGGAGTGTAGCAGGGCTTCAGCCCCAGCATTTT
CASRSVAGLQPQHF
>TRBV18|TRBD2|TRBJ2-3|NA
TGTGCCAGCTCACCACCTAGCGGGGGCACAGATACGCAGTATTTT
CASSPPSGGTDTQYF
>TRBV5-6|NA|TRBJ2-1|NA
TGTGCCAGCAGCTTCAATGGAGCCTTGGATGAGCAGTTCTTC
CASSFNGALDEQFF
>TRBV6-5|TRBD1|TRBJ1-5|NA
TGTGCCAGCAGTTTGACAGGGGGCAGGCAGCCCCAGCATTTT
CASSLTGGRQPQHF
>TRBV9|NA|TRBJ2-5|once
TGTGCCAGCAGCGTAGTACCCAGAGAGACCCAGTACTTC
CASSVVPRETQYF
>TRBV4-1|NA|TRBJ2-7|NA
TGCGCCAGCAGCCAAGTTAGAGGGGGTTCCTACGAGCAGTACTTC
CASSQVRGGSYEQYF
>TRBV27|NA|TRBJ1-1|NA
TGTGCCAGCAGTTTATCAACAGACGGGAACACTGAAGCTTTCTTT
CASSLSTDGNTEAFF
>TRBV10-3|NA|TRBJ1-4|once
TGTGCCATCAGTGAACCCCCCCAGTCGGAAAAACTGTTTTTT
CAISEPPQSEKLFF
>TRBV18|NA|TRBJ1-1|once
TGTGCCAGCTCACCACCTGGGGGGGGCGCGAGTAAGGACACTGAAGCTTTCTTT
CASSPPGGGASKDTEAFF
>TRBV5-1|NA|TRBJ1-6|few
TGCGCCAGCAGCTTGGAGCATTATAATTCACCCCTCCACTTT
CASSLEHYNSPLHF
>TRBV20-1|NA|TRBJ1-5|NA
TGCAGTGCTAGTCGCAGGGATTCTTCACAGCCCCAGCATTTT
CSASRRDSSQPQHF
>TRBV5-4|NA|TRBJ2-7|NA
TGTGCCAGCAGCTTGGAGAGGTTGTCCGACGAGCAGTACTTC
CASSLERLSDEQYF
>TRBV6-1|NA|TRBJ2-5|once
TGTGCCAGCAGTGATGGCCCACGTGGGACCCAGTACTTC
CASSDGPRGTQYF
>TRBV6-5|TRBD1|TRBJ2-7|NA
TGTGCCAGCACCTGGACAGGAGGCTCCTACGAGCAGTACTTC
CASTWTGGSYEQYF
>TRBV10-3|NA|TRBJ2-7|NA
TGTGCCATCAAGAACCGGGACATAGGGAGCGGGGCGAGGGACGAGCAGTACTTC
CAIKNRDIGSGARDEQYF
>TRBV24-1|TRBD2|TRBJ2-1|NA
TGTGCCACCAGTGGGCTAGCGGGAGGAAAAGGTGAGCAGTTCTTC
CATSGLAGGKGEQFF
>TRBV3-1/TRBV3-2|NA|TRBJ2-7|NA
TGTGCCAGCAGCCTGTCGGGAGTAAGCCCCTACGAGCAGTACTTC
CASSLSGVSPYEQYF
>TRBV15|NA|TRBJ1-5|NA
TGTGCCGCCAGCAGAGATTGGGCGGGGGGAAGATTTCAGCCCCAGCATTTT
CAASRDWAGGRFQPQHF
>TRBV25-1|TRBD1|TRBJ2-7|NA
TGTGCCAGCAGCTCCGGGACAGGGACCTATTTCGACGAGCAGTACTTC
CASSSGTGTYFDEQYF
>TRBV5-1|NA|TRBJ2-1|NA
TGCGCCAGCAGGCTGGACAGACACAATGAGCAGTTCTTC
CASRLDRHNEQFF
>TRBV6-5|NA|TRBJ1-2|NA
TGTGCCAGCAGTACCAGGACGGGAGGGTATGGCTACACCTTC
CASSTRTGGYGYTF
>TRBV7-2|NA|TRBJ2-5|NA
TGTGCCAGCAGCTTAGGGCCCCAAGAGACCCAGTACTTC
CASSLGPQETQYF
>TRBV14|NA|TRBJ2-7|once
TGTGCCAGCAGCCAAGGGTACAGCACCTACGAGCAGTACTTC
CASSQGYSTYEQYF
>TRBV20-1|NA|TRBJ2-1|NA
TGCAGTGCTAGTTCGATAGGGGAACAGAGCTCCTACAATGAGCAGTTCTTC
CSASSIGEQSSYNEQFF
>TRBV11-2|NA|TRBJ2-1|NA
TGTGCCAGCAGCTTAAGGGGGCGCGGCGGGGGGTTCTACAATGAGCAGTTCTTC
CASSLRGRGGGFYNEQFF
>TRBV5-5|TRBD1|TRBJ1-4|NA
TGTGCCAGCAGCACCTGGTGGCAGGGGGCTGGGGAAAAACTGTTTTTT
CASSTWWQGAGEKLFF
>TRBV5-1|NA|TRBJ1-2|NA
TGCGCCAGCACGGCTCAGGCGTCCAAGAGTTCCTATGGCTACACCTTC
CASTAQASKSSYGYTF
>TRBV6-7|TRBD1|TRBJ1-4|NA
TGTGCCAGCAGTTACTCTCAGGGGGCGGGTGGAAAACTGTTTTTT
CASSYSQGAGGKLFF
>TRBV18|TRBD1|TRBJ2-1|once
TGTGCCAGCTCACGGGACAGGGAGGGCAATGAGCAGTTCTTC
CASSRDREGNEQFF
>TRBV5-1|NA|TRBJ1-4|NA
TGCGCCAGCAGCCGGCTAGGTGGACCTGGACAGAGAAATGAAAAACTGTTTTTT
CASSRLGGPGQRNEKLFF
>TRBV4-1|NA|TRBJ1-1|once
TGCGCCAGCAGCCAGCCGCGAATTGGGAACACTGAAGCTTTCTTT
CASSQPRIGNTEAFF
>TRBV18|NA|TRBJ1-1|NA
TGTGCCAGCTCACGGGAGGCCCAGGACGAAGCTTTCTTT
CASSREAQDEAFF
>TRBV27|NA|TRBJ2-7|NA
TGTGCCAGCAGCCCACTAGCGCCCGGGACAAGTGGGTACGAGCAGTACTTC
CASSPLAPGTSGYEQYF
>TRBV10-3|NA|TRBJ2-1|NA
TGTGCCATCTCGGGTAGTCTTGAGCAGTTCTTC
CAISGSLEQFF
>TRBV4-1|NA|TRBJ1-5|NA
TGCGCCAGCAGCCAAGATGGCGGGACTGAGGGTCAGCCCCAGCATTTT
CASSQDGGTEGQPQHF